This is a list of T cell receptor beta chains from one sample in a study of T-cell memory formation after mild COVID-19. A single record per CDR3 protein comes from TCRdb applying MiXCR to the 5' RACE reads. The sample contains 400,000 to 500,000 distinct CDR3 sequences, 20% of which appear only once. Source material: PBMCs or a T cell subset sorted from them (not recorded which). The source is an adult woman who had mild COVID-19 (a few samples of this study predate the infection). Cell type and time point are not known. Both conserved end residues are part of each CDR3. The D gene is left open where the match is weak. The size field is filled for only some rows; it gives once, few, many or a size class.

clone size: few; J gene: TRBJ2-2; V gene: TRBV27; D gene: TRBD1; CDR3 DNA: TGTGCCAGCAGTCCCGGGACAGGGGAGGTCCCCGGGGAGCTGTTTTTT; CDR3 protein: CASSPGTGEVPGELFF
clone size: .; J gene: TRBJ1-6; V gene: TRBV20-1; D gene: .; CDR3 DNA: TGCAGTGTTGGGGATTCACCCCTCCACTTT; CDR3 protein: CSVGDSPLHF
clone size: .; J gene: TRBJ2-5; V gene: TRBV11-2; D gene: TRBD2; CDR3 DNA: TGTGCCAGCAGCTTAGCTAGCGGGGGGTTCAGAGAGACCCAGTACTTC; CDR3 protein: CASSLASGGFRETQYF
clone size: few; J gene: TRBJ2-5; V gene: TRBV18; D gene: .; CDR3 DNA: TGTGCCAGCTCTCCATTCGGGAGTCGAGAGACCCAGTACTTC; CDR3 protein: CASSPFGSRETQYF
clone size: few; J gene: TRBJ2-7; V gene: TRBV27; D gene: TRBD2; CDR3 DNA: TGTGCCAGCAGCCGGACTAGCAAGGCCTACGAGCAGTACTTC; CDR3 protein: CASSRTSKAYEQYF
clone size: few; J gene: TRBJ1-6; V gene: TRBV6-6; D gene: TRBD1; CDR3 DNA: TGTGCCAGCAGTTATGGGGGGGACAGAACTTCACCCCTCCACTTT; CDR3 protein: CASSYGGDRTSPLHF
clone size: few; J gene: TRBJ2-7; V gene: TRBV10-3; D gene: .; CDR3 DNA: TGTGCCATATCCCAGCGGGGCAGGGGGTTATCGGAGCAGTACTTC; CDR3 protein: CAISQRGRGLSEQYF
clone size: few; J gene: TRBJ1-2; V gene: TRBV6-5; D gene: TRBD1; CDR3 DNA: TGTGCCTCATCCCGGGACAGGGGGCACTGGAGCTATGGCTACACCTTC; CDR3 protein: CASSRDRGHWSYGYTF
clone size: few; J gene: TRBJ2-7; V gene: TRBV7-9; D gene: TRBD1; CDR3 DNA: TGTGCCAGCAGCAACCCTCCCGGACAGGGGACTTCCTACGAGCAGTACTTC; CDR3 protein: CASSNPPGQGTSYEQYF
clone size: .; J gene: TRBJ1-1; V gene: TRBV4-1; D gene: .; CDR3 DNA: TGCGCCAGCAGCCAAGAATCACAGGGAGGTACTTTCTTT; CDR3 protein: CASSQESQGGTFF
clone size: .; J gene: TRBJ2-2; V gene: TRBV5-1; D gene: .; CDR3 DNA: TGCGCCAGCAGCTTGGAGGGCCGGGGAACGGGGGAGCTGTTTTTT; CDR3 protein: CASSLEGRGTGELFF
clone size: .; J gene: TRBJ1-4; V gene: TRBV15; D gene: TRBD1; CDR3 DNA: TGTGCCACCAGCAGCGTCGGGACAGCAACTAATGAAAAACTGTTTTTT; CDR3 protein: CATSSVGTATNEKLFF
clone size: .; J gene: TRBJ1-3; V gene: TRBV11-2; D gene: .; CDR3 DNA: TGTGCCAGCAGCTTAGAATTACAGGGACCAGGAAACACCATATATTTT; CDR3 protein: CASSLELQGPGNTIYF
clone size: .; J gene: TRBJ1-2; V gene: TRBV6-1; D gene: TRBD1; CDR3 DNA: TGTGCCAGCATTAACAGGGGGATGAACTATGGCTACACCTTC; CDR3 protein: CASINRGMNYGYTF
clone size: many; J gene: TRBJ2-7; V gene: TRBV5-1; D gene: .; CDR3 DNA: TGCGCCAGCAGCTCCGGAGGGGGGGAGTACGAGCAGTACTTC; CDR3 protein: CASSSGGGEYEQYF
clone size: few; J gene: TRBJ2-7; V gene: TRBV24-1; D gene: .; CDR3 DNA: TGTGCCACCAGTGAAGGGACGGACGAGCAGTACTTC; CDR3 protein: CATSEGTDEQYF
clone size: .; J gene: TRBJ2-7; V gene: TRBV6-6; D gene: .; CDR3 DNA: TGTGCCAGCACGAAGAGGGGAGGCTACGAGCAGTACTTC; CDR3 protein: CASTKRGGYEQYF
clone size: .; J gene: TRBJ1-1; V gene: TRBV20-1; D gene: .; CDR3 DNA: TGCAGTGCTAGGATGGGGTACACTGAAGCTTTCTTT; CDR3 protein: CSARMGYTEAFF
clone size: once; J gene: TRBJ2-5; V gene: TRBV3-1; D gene: .; CDR3 DNA: TGTGCCAGCAGCCAAGTAGGTTGGGACCTTAGGGGGGCCCAAGAGACCCAGTACTTC; CDR3 protein: CASSQVGWDLRGAQETQYF
clone size: .; J gene: TRBJ1-1; V gene: TRBV5-5; D gene: .; CDR3 DNA: TGTGCCAGCAGCTTGGGGGCCCGACTCAACGAAGCTTTCTTT; CDR3 protein: CASSLGARLNEAFF
clone size: few; J gene: TRBJ2-3; V gene: TRBV5-1; D gene: TRBD2; CDR3 DNA: TGCGCCAGCTCCGGGCTAGCGGGAGAAGATACGCAGTATTTT; CDR3 protein: CASSGLAGEDTQYF
clone size: many; J gene: TRBJ2-1; V gene: TRBV3-1; D gene: TRBD2; CDR3 DNA: TGTGCCAGCAGCCTGGGACTAGCGGGGACTTACAATGAGCAGTTCTTC; CDR3 protein: CASSLGLAGTYNEQFF
clone size: few; J gene: TRBJ2-1; V gene: TRBV10-3; D gene: .; CDR3 DNA: TGTGCCATCAGTGAGTGGGGACGCGATGAGCAGTTCTTC; CDR3 protein: CAISEWGRDEQFF
clone size: many; J gene: TRBJ2-4; V gene: TRBV5-1; D gene: .; CDR3 DNA: TGCGCCAGCAGCTATACCTCTGGCGGGGCACTAGCCAAAAACATTCAGTACTTC; CDR3 protein: CASSYTSGGALAKNIQYF
clone size: .; J gene: TRBJ2-2; V gene: TRBV19; D gene: .; CDR3 DNA: TGTGCCAGTAGTATTCTTAGGAGCCAGAACACCGGGGAGCTGTTTTTT; CDR3 protein: CASSILRSQNTGELFF
clone size: many; J gene: TRBJ2-1; V gene: TRBV7-8; D gene: TRBD2; CDR3 DNA: TGTGCCAGCAGCTTAGATCTGGGACTAGCCTATGAGCAGTTCTTC; CDR3 protein: CASSLDLGLAYEQFF
clone size: .; J gene: TRBJ1-1; V gene: TRBV4-1; D gene: TRBD1; CDR3 DNA: TGCGCCAGCAGCCAAGACCCAGGGGGGTACACTGAAGCTTTCTTT; CDR3 protein: CASSQDPGGYTEAFF
clone size: few; J gene: TRBJ2-3; V gene: TRBV5-1; D gene: TRBD1; CDR3 DNA: TGCGCCAGCAGCCTACAGCCGGGACAGGGGAATTTAGATACGCAGTATTTT; CDR3 protein: CASSLQPGQGNLDTQYF
clone size: many; J gene: TRBJ2-7; V gene: TRBV20-1; D gene: TRBD2; CDR3 DNA: TGCAGTGCTGGTACTAGCGGGAGGTCCTACGAGCAGTACTTC; CDR3 protein: CSAGTSGRSYEQYF
clone size: few; J gene: TRBJ2-3; V gene: TRBV6-2/TRBV6-3; D gene: .; CDR3 DNA: TGTGCCAGCAGAAGTACTAGCACAGATACGCAGTATTTT; CDR3 protein: CASRSTSTDTQYF
clone size: few; J gene: TRBJ2-7; V gene: TRBV6-5; D gene: .; CDR3 DNA: TGTGCCAGCAGTGTGGGGCGGGCATGGAGTAGCGAGCAGTACTTC; CDR3 protein: CASSVGRAWSSEQYF
clone size: few; J gene: TRBJ2-7; V gene: TRBV5-1; D gene: .; CDR3 DNA: TGCGCCAGCAGCTTAGACACCGGGGCTTCCTACGAGCAGTACTTC; CDR3 protein: CASSLDTGASYEQYF
clone size: few; J gene: TRBJ2-1; V gene: TRBV4-3; D gene: .; CDR3 DNA: TGCGCCAGCAGCCAAGATCCGGCAGGGGTCCACCGGCAGTTCTTC; CDR3 protein: CASSQDPAGVHRQFF
clone size: .; J gene: TRBJ1-1; V gene: TRBV6-1; D gene: .; CDR3 DNA: TGTGCCAGCCTAGCTGGGGGCGCGAACACTGAAGCTTTCTTT; CDR3 protein: CASLAGGANTEAFF
clone size: few; J gene: TRBJ2-5; V gene: TRBV7-8; D gene: .; CDR3 DNA: TGCCAAAATCGGGGAGAGACCCAGTACTTC; CDR3 protein: CQNRGETQYF
clone size: .; J gene: TRBJ1-4; V gene: TRBV18; D gene: .; CDR3 DNA: TGTGCCAGCTCCCCTAGCCGTGAAAAACTGTTTTTT; CDR3 protein: CASSPSREKLFF
clone size: .; J gene: TRBJ2-4; V gene: TRBV12-3/TRBV12-4; D gene: .; CDR3 DNA: TGTGCCAGCAGTCAACAGGATTTCCAAGCCAAAAACATTCAGTACTTC; CDR3 protein: CASSQQDFQAKNIQYF
clone size: .; J gene: TRBJ2-3; V gene: TRBV24-1; D gene: .; CDR3 DNA: TGTGCCACCAGTGAATACTCGGGACCGAATACAGATACGCAGTATTTT; CDR3 protein: CATSEYSGPNTDTQYF
clone size: .; J gene: TRBJ2-5; V gene: TRBV5-1; D gene: .; CDR3 DNA: TGCGCCAGCAGCTTGGTGGTGGGACCGGTGGAGACCCAGTACTTC; CDR3 protein: CASSLVVGPVETQYF
clone size: .; J gene: TRBJ2-4; V gene: TRBV4-3; D gene: TRBD2; CDR3 DNA: TGCGCCAGCAGCCAAGATCTTTGGGGACTAGCGGGAGCGCCGTACTTC; CDR3 protein: CASSQDLWGLAGAPYF
clone size: many; J gene: TRBJ2-7; V gene: TRBV29-1; D gene: TRBD1; CDR3 DNA: TGCAGCGTTGTGGGACAGGGAAGTTACGAGCAGTACTTC; CDR3 protein: CSVVGQGSYEQYF
clone size: many; J gene: TRBJ2-7; V gene: TRBV29-1; D gene: .; CDR3 DNA: TGCAGCGTTGGAGGCAAACTCTACGAGCAGTACTTC; CDR3 protein: CSVGGKLYEQYF
clone size: few; J gene: TRBJ2-1; V gene: TRBV7-9; D gene: .; CDR3 DNA: TGTGCCAGCAGCGCCGACCGCTACTACAATGAGCAGTTCTTC; CDR3 protein: CASSADRYYNEQFF
clone size: few; J gene: TRBJ2-1; V gene: TRBV5-1; D gene: TRBD2; CDR3 DNA: TGCGCCAGCAGAGCGGGACTAGCGGGAGAATATCACAATGAGCAGTTCTTC; CDR3 protein: CASRAGLAGEYHNEQFF
clone size: few; J gene: TRBJ2-3; V gene: TRBV30; D gene: .; CDR3 DNA: TGTGCCTGGACCTTTGGACGGACTAGCACAGATACGCAGTATTTT; CDR3 protein: CAWTFGRTSTDTQYF
clone size: few; J gene: TRBJ2-1; V gene: TRBV5-6; D gene: .; CDR3 DNA: TGTGCCAGCAGCAATTATCCTGGACCCACCTACAATGAGCAGTTCTTC; CDR3 protein: CASSNYPGPTYNEQFF
clone size: .; J gene: TRBJ1-2; V gene: TRBV5-4; D gene: .; CDR3 DNA: TGTGCCAGCAGCTTGCGGGCGGCTAACTATGGCTACACCTTC; CDR3 protein: CASSLRAANYGYTF
clone size: .; J gene: TRBJ2-1; V gene: TRBV29-1; D gene: .; CDR3 DNA: TGCAGCGCCAAAGACCAGGGTACCTACAATGAGCAGTTCTTC; CDR3 protein: CSAKDQGTYNEQFF
clone size: .; J gene: TRBJ2-1; V gene: TRBV7-2; D gene: .; CDR3 DNA: TGTGCCAGCAGCTTAGAAGGTTTCTCCTACAATGAGCAGTTCTTC; CDR3 protein: CASSLEGFSYNEQFF
clone size: .; J gene: TRBJ1-1; V gene: TRBV6-5; D gene: .; CDR3 DNA: TGTGCCAGCAGTCCGTATGGAAACACTGAAGCTTTCTTT; CDR3 protein: CASSPYGNTEAFF
clone size: .; J gene: TRBJ1-1; V gene: TRBV4-1; D gene: .; CDR3 DNA: TGCGCCAGCAGCCAAGACCGGTTTGGCACTGAAGCTTTCTTT; CDR3 protein: CASSQDRFGTEAFF
clone size: .; J gene: TRBJ1-1; V gene: TRBV4-1; D gene: .; CDR3 DNA: TGCGCCAGCAGCCAAGAACCGTCCTCCCGGGGGGACACTGAAGCTTTCTTT; CDR3 protein: CASSQEPSSRGDTEAFF
clone size: .; J gene: TRBJ1-1; V gene: TRBV7-2; D gene: .; CDR3 DNA: TGTGCCAGCAGCAGGACACTGAACTCTGAAGCTTTCTTT; CDR3 protein: CASSRTLNSEAFF
clone size: few; J gene: TRBJ1-1; V gene: TRBV15; D gene: .; CDR3 DNA: TGTGCCACCAGCAGAGACGAGACAGAGGGGCACACTGAAGCTTTCTTT; CDR3 protein: CATSRDETEGHTEAFF
clone size: .; J gene: TRBJ2-3; V gene: TRBV29-1; D gene: .; CDR3 DNA: TGCAGCGTTGAGCGGAGGCCAGATACGCAGTATTTT; CDR3 protein: CSVERRPDTQYF
clone size: .; J gene: TRBJ2-4; V gene: TRBV5-5; D gene: .; CDR3 DNA: TGTGCCAGCAGCTTGGACAGCTACAAAAACATTCAGTACTTC; CDR3 protein: CASSLDSYKNIQYF
clone size: few; J gene: TRBJ2-7; V gene: TRBV3-1; D gene: .; CDR3 DNA: TGTGCCAGCAGCCAAGGGCCCGGGGAACGCTACGAGCAGTACTTC; CDR3 protein: CASSQGPGERYEQYF
clone size: few; J gene: TRBJ2-7; V gene: TRBV15; D gene: TRBD2; CDR3 DNA: TGTGCCACCAGCAGAGATAGCGGGAGGGGGACCGAGCAGTACTTC; CDR3 protein: CATSRDSGRGTEQYF